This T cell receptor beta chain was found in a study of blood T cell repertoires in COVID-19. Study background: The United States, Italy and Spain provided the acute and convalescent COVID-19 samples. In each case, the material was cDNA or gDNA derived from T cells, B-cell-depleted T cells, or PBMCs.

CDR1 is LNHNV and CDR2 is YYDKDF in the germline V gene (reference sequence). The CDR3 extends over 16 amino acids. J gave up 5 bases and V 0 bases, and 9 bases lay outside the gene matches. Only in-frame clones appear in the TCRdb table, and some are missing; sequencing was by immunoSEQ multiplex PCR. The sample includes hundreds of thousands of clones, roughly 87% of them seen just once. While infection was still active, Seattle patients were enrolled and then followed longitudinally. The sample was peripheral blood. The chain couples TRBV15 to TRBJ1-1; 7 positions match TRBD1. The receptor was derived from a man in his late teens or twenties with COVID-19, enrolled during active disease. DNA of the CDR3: TGTGCCACCAGCAGAGATCGGAAGGGGGCGGGTACTGAAGCTTTCTTT. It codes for CATSRDRKGAGTEAFF. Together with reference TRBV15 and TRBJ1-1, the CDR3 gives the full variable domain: DAMVIQNPRYQVTQFGKPVTLSCSQTLNHNVMYWYQQKSSQAPKLLFHYYDKDFNNEADTPDNFQSRRPNTSFCFLDIRSPGLGDTAMYLCATSRDRKGAGTEAFFGQGTRLTVV.